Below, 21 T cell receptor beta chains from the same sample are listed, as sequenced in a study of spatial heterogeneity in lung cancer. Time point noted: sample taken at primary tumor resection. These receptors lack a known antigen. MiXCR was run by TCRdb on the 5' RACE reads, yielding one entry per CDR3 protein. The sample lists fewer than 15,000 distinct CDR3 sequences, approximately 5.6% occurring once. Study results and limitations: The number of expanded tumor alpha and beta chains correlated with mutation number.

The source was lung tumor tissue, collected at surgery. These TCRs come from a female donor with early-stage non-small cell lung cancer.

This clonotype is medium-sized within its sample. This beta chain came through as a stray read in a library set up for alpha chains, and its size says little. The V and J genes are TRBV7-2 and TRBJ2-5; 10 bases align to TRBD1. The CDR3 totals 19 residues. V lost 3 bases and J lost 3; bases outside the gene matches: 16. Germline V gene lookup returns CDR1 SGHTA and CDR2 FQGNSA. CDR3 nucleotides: TGTGCCAGCAGCTTTACCCCCCCATGGACAGGGGGGGTCGAAGAGACCCAGTACTTC. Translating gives CASSFTPPWTGGVEETQYF.

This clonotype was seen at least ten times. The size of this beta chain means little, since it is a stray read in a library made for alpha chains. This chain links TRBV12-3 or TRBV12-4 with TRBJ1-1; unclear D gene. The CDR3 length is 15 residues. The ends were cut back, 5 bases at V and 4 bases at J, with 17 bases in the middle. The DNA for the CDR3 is TGTGCCAGCAGTCTCCGACCTGATCGGGGCACTGAAGCTTTCTTT. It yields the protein CASSLRPDRGTEAFF.

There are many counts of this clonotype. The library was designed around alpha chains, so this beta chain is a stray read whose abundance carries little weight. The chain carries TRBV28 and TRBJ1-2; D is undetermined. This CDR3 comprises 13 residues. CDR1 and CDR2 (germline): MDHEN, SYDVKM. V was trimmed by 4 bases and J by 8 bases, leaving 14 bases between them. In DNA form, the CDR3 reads TGTGCCAGCAGTTGGCCGGCCTCGCGCGGCTACACCTTC. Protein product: CASSWPASRGYTF.

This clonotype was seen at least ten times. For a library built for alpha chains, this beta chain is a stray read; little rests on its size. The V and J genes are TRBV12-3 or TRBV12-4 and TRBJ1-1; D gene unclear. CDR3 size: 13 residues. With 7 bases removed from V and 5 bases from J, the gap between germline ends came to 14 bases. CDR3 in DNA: TGTGCCAGCACCCCAGTAGCAGATACTGAAGCTTTCTTT. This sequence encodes CASTPVADTEAFF.

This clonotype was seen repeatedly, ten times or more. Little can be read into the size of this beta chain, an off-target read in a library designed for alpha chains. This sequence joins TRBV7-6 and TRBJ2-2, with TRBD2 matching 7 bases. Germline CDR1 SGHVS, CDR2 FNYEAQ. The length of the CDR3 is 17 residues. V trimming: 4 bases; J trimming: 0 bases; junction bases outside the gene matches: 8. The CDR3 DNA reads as TGTGCCAGCAGCTCCCCCGTTGGGGGGGCGAACACCGGGGAGCTGTTTTTT. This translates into CASSSPVGGANTGELFF.

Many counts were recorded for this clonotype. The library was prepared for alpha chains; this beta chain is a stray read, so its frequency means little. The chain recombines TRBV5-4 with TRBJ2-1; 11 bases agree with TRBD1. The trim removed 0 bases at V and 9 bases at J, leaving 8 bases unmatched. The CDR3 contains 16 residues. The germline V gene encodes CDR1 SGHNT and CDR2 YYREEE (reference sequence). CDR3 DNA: TGTGCCAGCAGCTTGGGAGGGACAGGGGGACTAGGTGAGCAGTTCTTC. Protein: CASSLGGTGGLGEQFF.

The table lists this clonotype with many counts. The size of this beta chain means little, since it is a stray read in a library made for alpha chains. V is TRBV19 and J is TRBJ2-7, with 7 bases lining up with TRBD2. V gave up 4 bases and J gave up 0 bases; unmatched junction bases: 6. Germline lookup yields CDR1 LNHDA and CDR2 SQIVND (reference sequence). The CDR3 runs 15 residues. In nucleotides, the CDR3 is TGTGCCAGTAGTACTCGCGGGACTACCTCCTACGAGCAGTACTTC. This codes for CASSTRGTTSYEQYF. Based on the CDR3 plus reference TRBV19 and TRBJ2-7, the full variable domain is DGGITQSPKYLFRKEGQNVTLSCEQNLNHDAMYWYRQDPGQGLRLIYYSQIVNDFQKGDIAEGYSVSREKKESFPLTVTSAQKNPTAFYLCASSTRGTTSYEQYFGPGTRLTVT.

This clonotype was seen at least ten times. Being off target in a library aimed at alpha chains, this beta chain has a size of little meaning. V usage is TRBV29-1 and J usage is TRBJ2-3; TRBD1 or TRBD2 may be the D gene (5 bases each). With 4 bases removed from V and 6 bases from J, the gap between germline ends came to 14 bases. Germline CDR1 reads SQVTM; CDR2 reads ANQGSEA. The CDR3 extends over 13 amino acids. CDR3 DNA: TGCAGCGTTGGGGGACGGGGCAGCGATACGCAGTATTTT. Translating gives CSVGGRGSDTQYF.

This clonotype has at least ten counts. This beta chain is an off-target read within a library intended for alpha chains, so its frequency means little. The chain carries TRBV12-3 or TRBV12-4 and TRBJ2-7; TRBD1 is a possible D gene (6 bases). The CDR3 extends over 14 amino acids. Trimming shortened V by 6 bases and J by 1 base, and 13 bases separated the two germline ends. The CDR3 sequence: CASRGDRWSYEQYF. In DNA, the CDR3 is TGTGCCAGCAGGGGAGACAGGTGGTCCTACGAGCAGTACTTC.

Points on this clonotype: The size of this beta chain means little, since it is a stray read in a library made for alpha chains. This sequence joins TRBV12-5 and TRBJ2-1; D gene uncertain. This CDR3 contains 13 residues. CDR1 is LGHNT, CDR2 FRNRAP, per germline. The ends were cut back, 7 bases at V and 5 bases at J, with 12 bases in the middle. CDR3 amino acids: CASALDVNNEQFF. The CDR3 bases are TGTGCTAGTGCCCTCGACGTAAACAATGAGCAGTTCTTC. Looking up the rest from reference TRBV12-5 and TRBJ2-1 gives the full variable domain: DARVTQTPRHKVTEMGQEVTMRCQPILGHNTVFWYRQTMMQGLELLAYFRNRAPLDDSGMPKDRFSAEMPDATLATLKIQPSEPRDSAVYFCASALDVNNEQFFGPGTRLTVL.

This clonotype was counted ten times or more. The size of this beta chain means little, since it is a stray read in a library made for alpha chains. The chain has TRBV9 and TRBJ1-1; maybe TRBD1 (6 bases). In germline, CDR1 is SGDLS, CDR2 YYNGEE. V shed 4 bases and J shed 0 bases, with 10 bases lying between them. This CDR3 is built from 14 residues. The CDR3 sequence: CASSPRTVNTEAFF. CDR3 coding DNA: TGTGCCAGCAGCCCCCGGACAGTGAACACTGAAGCTTTCTTT.

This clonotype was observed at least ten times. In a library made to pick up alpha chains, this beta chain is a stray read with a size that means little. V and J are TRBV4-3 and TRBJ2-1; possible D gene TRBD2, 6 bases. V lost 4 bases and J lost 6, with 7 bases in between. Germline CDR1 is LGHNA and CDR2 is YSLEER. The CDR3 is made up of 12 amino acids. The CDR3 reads CASSPGGNEQFF. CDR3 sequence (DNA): TGCGCCAGCAGCCCCGGGGGCAATGAGCAGTTCTTC.

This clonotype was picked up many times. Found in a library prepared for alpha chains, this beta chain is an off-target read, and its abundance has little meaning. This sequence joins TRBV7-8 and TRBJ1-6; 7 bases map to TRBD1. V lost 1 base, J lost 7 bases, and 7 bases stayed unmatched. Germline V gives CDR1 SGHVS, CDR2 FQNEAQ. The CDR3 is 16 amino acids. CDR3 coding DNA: TGTGCCAGCAGCTTAGGGGGACAGTACAGGAATTCACCCCTCCACTTT. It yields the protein CASSLGGQYRNSPLHF.

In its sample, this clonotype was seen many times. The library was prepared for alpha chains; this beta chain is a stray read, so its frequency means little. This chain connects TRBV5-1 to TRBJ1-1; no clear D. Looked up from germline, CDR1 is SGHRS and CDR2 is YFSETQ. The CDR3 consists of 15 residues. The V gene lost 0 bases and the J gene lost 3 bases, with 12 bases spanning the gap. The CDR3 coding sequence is TGCGCCAGCAGCTTGGTAGTAGGGTCGGACACTGAAGCTTTCTTT. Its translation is CASSLVVGSDTEAFF. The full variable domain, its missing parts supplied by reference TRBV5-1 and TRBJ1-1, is KAGVTQTPRYLIKTRGQQVTLSCSPISGHRSVSWYQQTPGQGLQFLFEYFSETQRNKGNFPGRFSGRQFSNSRSEMNVSTLELGDSALYLCASSLVVGSDTEAFFGQGTRLTVV.

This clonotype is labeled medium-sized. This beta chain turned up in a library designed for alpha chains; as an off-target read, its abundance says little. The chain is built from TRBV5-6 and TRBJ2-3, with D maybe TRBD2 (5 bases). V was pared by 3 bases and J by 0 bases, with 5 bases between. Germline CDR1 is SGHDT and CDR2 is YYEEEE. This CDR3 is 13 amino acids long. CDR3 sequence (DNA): TGTGCCAGCAGCTGGGAGAGCACAGATACGCAGTATTTT. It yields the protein CASSWESTDTQYF. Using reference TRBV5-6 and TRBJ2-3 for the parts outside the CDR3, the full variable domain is DAGVTQSPTHLIKTRGQQVTLRCSPKSGHDTVSWYQQALGQGPQFIFQYYEEEERQRGNFPDRFSGHQFPNYSSELNVNALLLGDSALYLCASSWESTDTQYFGPGTRLTVL.

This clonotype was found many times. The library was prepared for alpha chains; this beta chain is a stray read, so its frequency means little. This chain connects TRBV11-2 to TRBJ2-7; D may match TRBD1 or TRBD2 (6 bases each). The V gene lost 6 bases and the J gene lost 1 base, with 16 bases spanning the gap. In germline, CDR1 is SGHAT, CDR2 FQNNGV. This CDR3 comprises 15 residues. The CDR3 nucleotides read TGTGCCAGCAGGTCCGGCAGGGGAGGTTCCTACGAGCAGTACTTC. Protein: CASRSGRGGSYEQYF.

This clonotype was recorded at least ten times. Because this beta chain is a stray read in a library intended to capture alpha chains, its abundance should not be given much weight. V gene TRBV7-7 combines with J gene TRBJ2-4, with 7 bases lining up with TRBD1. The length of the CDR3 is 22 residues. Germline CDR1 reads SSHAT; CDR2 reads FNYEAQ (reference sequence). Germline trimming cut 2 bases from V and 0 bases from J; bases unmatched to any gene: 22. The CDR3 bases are TGTGCCAGCAGCTTACCACTGGGGGCCGGGACAGCACCCCATTTAGCCAAAAACATTCAGTACTTC. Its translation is CASSLPLGAGTAPHLAKNIQYF.

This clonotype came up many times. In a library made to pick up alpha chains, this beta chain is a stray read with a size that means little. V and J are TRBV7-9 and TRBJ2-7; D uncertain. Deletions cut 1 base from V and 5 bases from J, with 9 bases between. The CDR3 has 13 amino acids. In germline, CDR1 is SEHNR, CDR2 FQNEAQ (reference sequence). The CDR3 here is CASSLVERHEQYF. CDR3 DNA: TGTGCCAGCAGCTTAGTGGAACGGCACGAGCAGTACTTC.

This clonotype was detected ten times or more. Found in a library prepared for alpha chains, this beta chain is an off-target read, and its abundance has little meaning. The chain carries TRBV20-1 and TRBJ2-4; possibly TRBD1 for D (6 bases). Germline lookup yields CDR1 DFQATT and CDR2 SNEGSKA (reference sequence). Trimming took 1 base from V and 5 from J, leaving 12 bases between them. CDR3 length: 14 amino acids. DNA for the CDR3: TGCAGTGCTAGAGTAAAACAGGGAGAAAACATTCAGTACTTC. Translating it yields CSARVKQGENIQYF.

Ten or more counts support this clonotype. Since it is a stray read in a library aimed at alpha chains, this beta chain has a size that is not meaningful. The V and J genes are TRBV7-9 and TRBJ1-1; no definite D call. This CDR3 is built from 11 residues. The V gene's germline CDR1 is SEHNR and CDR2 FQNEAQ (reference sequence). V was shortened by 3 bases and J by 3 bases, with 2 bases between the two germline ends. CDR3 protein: CASSLDTEAFF. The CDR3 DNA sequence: TGTGCCAGCAGCTTGGACACTGAAGCTTTCTTT.

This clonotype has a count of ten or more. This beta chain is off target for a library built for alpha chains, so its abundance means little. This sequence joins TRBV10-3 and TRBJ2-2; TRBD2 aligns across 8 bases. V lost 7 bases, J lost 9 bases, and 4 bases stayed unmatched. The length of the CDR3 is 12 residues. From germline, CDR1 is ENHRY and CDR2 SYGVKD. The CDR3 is CAIMSGGRELFF. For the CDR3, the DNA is TGTGCCATCATGAGCGGGGGAAGGGAGCTGTTTTTT.